This record covers a single TCR beta chain. Its matching antigen is unknown. The germline V gene encodes CDR1 SGHTA and CDR2 FQGNSA. The CDR3 runs 16 residues. The J segment lost 6 bases and the V segment lost 4 bases, leaving 12 bases of the junction unmatched. The data originate from a study of blood T cell dynamics during melanoma immunotherapy. Study background: Standard first-line treatment here was pembrolizumab or nivolumab plus ipilimumab in metastatic melanoma. Study conclusions and caveats: The study could not tell melanoma-specific clones from general immune activation. Unlike progressors, later disease-control patients had W3 repertoires gaining clonality or diversity.

Indicated time point: pre-treatment baseline. One draw preceded checkpoint blockade; another followed its first cycle at week 3. This table comes from immunoSEQ multiplex PCR, and its TCRdb copy is limited to in-frame clones, with some not included. The sample has 15,000 to 20,000 clones, 90% to 95% seen once. This TCR was recovered from a human donor with melanoma. The sequences come from blood, collected from a patient treated with checkpoint blockade. This rearrangement joins TRBV7-2 to TRBJ2-1; TRBD2 matches at 7 bases. CDR3 loop: CASSSRGRGVGNEQFF. The CDR3 DNA follows: TGTGCCAGCAGCTCCCGCGGGAGAGGGGTGGGCAATGAGCAGTTCTTC.